This T cell receptor (beta chain) originates from a study of blood T cell repertoires in COVID-19. Study as a whole: Acute and convalescent COVID-19 samples came from the United States, Italy and Spain. Nucleic acid was either cDNA or gDNA, and it came from T cells, B-cell-depleted T cells, or PBMCs.

In the authors' methods: It was from reference gene primer amplification that nucleated cell counts were estimated. Assay: immunoSEQ multiplex PCR; the TCRdb copy retains only in-frame clones and omits some. Clone size and V and J calls were adopted from that table, with D and trimming inferred from the DNA. Of some 350,000 clones in the sample, around 83% are singletons; the top ten hold approximately 3%. In its sample, this clone was seen a few times. The CDR3 extends over 16 amino acids. Germline values: CDR1 SGHRS, CDR2 YFSETQ. Deletions cut 0 bases from V and 1 base from J, with 13 bases between.

The specimen was peripheral blood. The J gene is TRBJ1-1, the V gene TRBV5-1; no firm D call. The receptor's source is a man aged 25 to 40 with active or convalescent COVID-19. CDR3 in amino acids: CASSLEGVAENTEAFF. Written as DNA, the CDR3 is TGCGCCAGCAGCTTGGAAGGCGTAGCGGAGAACACTGAAGCTTTCTTT.